The rows below give T cell receptor beta chains drawn from one sample of a study of cytomegalovirus exposure and HLA in healthy donors. Sequencing used immunoSEQ multiplex PCR; TCRdb keeps in-frame clones, though not all of them. The profile shows 100,000 or so clones, about 80% of them singletons. Sequencing was performed on PBMCs. The receptors derive from a man in his forties in good health and CMV-seropositive. Each CDR3 is given with its conserved first and last residue. The order of the fields is CDR3 protein, CDR3 DNA, clone size, V gene, D gene, J gene. D genes are given only for firm matches. Part of the rows lack a size; the others show once, few, many or a class for expanded clones.

cdr3_aa: CASSPVGNTGELFF
cdr3_nt: TGTGCCAGCTCACCTGTGGGCAACACCGGGGAGCTGTTTTTT
clone_size: once
v_call: TRBV18
d_call: NA
j_call: TRBJ2-2

cdr3_aa: CASSSGTDAGELFF
cdr3_nt: TGTGCCAGCAGCTCCGGGACAGACGCCGGGGAGCTGTTTTTT
clone_size: few
v_call: TRBV11-3
d_call: TRBD1
j_call: TRBJ2-2

cdr3_aa: CASSPTTGPQETQYF
cdr3_nt: TGTGCCAGCAGCCCGACGACAGGGCCCCAAGAGACCCAGTACTTC
clone_size: NA
v_call: TRBV7-2
d_call: TRBD1
j_call: TRBJ2-5

cdr3_aa: CASRREGNRDEQYF
cdr3_nt: TGTGCCAGCCGCCGGGAGGGTAATAGGGACGAGCAGTACTTC
clone_size: NA
v_call: TRBV6-6
d_call: TRBD2
j_call: TRBJ2-7

cdr3_aa: CASSSRTGWNTEAFF
cdr3_nt: TGTGCCAGCAGCTCTAGGACAGGGTGGAACACTGAAGCTTTCTTT
clone_size: once
v_call: TRBV7-9
d_call: TRBD1
j_call: TRBJ1-1

cdr3_aa: CASSSGPGQGFNEQFF
cdr3_nt: TGTGCCAGCAGCTCCGGGCCGGGACAGGGTTTCAATGAGCAGTTCTTC
clone_size: NA
v_call: TRBV9
d_call: TRBD1
j_call: TRBJ2-1

cdr3_aa: CASSFGGSYNEQFF
cdr3_nt: TGTGCCAGTAGTTTCGGGGGCTCCTACAATGAGCAGTTCTTC
clone_size: NA
v_call: TRBV19
d_call: NA
j_call: TRBJ2-1

cdr3_aa: CSVHQATDTQYF
cdr3_nt: TGCAGCGTCCATCAGGCCACAGATACGCAGTATTTT
clone_size: NA
v_call: TRBV29-1
d_call: NA
j_call: TRBJ2-3

cdr3_aa: CASSLGTARESPQETQYF
cdr3_nt: TGTGCCAGCAGCTTAGGAACAGCTCGAGAGAGCCCTCAAGAGACCCAGTACTTC
clone_size: NA
v_call: TRBV13
d_call: NA
j_call: TRBJ2-5

cdr3_aa: CAWSVGGYPYEQYF
cdr3_nt: TGTGCCTGGAGTGTTGGCGGATACCCCTACGAGCAGTACTTC
clone_size: NA
v_call: TRBV30
d_call: NA
j_call: TRBJ2-7

cdr3_aa: CASSYGLAAQETQYF
cdr3_nt: TGTGCCAGCTCATACGGACTAGCGGCTCAAGAGACCCAGTACTTC
clone_size: NA
v_call: TRBV18
d_call: TRBD2
j_call: TRBJ2-5

cdr3_aa: CASSGEGVGEQYF
cdr3_nt: TGTGCCAGCAGTGGGGAGGGAGTGGGAGAGCAGTACTTC
clone_size: NA
v_call: TRBV6-1
d_call: TRBD2
j_call: TRBJ2-7

cdr3_aa: CASSFEYEQFF
cdr3_nt: TGTGCCAGCAGCTTTGAGTATGAGCAGTTCTTC
clone_size: few
v_call: TRBV11-1
d_call: NA
j_call: TRBJ2-1

cdr3_aa: CASTHRDISNEQYF
cdr3_nt: TGTGCCAGCACTCACCGGGACATATCTAACGAGCAGTACTTC
clone_size: NA
v_call: TRBV2
d_call: NA
j_call: TRBJ2-7

cdr3_aa: CASSVDTNTGELFF
cdr3_nt: TGTGCCAGCAGCGTAGACACGAACACCGGGGAGCTGTTTTTT
clone_size: NA
v_call: TRBV7-9
d_call: NA
j_call: TRBJ2-2

cdr3_aa: CASSLFFRGVTRNNEQFF
cdr3_nt: TGTGCCAGCAGCTTATTCTTTCGGGGGGTGACCCGGAACAATGAGCAGTTCTTC
clone_size: NA
v_call: TRBV7-6
d_call: TRBD2
j_call: TRBJ2-1

cdr3_aa: CASSLGLAGGDEQFF
cdr3_nt: TGTGCCAGCTCTTTAGGACTAGCGGGAGGGGATGAGCAGTTCTTC
clone_size: NA
v_call: TRBV18
d_call: TRBD2
j_call: TRBJ2-1

cdr3_aa: CASSGVLQRDSPLHF
cdr3_nt: TGTGCCAGCTCAGGAGTCCTCCAGCGGGATTCACCCCTCCACTTT
clone_size: NA
v_call: TRBV18
d_call: NA
j_call: TRBJ1-6

cdr3_aa: CSVSRGNNEKLFF
cdr3_nt: TGCAGCGTTTCCAGGGGCAATAATGAAAAACTGTTTTTT
clone_size: NA
v_call: TRBV29-1
d_call: NA
j_call: TRBJ1-4

cdr3_aa: CASKPGHTQETQYF
cdr3_nt: TGTGCCAGCAAACCGGGACATACACAAGAGACCCAGTACTTC
clone_size: NA
v_call: TRBV2
d_call: NA
j_call: TRBJ2-5

cdr3_aa: CASSWGPSDDEQYF
cdr3_nt: TGTGCCAGTAGTTGGGGCCCGAGTGATGACGAGCAGTACTTC
clone_size: NA
v_call: TRBV19
d_call: NA
j_call: TRBJ2-7

cdr3_aa: CASRPGQGVYGYTF
cdr3_nt: TGTGCCAGCAGACCGGGACAGGGGGTATATGGCTACACCTTC
clone_size: few
v_call: TRBV6-5
d_call: TRBD1
j_call: TRBJ1-2

cdr3_aa: CASSLVRGELFF
cdr3_nt: TGTGCCAGCAGCTTAGTCAGGGGGGAGCTGTTTTTT
clone_size: once
v_call: TRBV7-8
d_call: NA
j_call: TRBJ2-2